Detailed here is one T cell receptor beta chain. Its target is unknown. The sample belongs to a study of PD-1 blockade in classical Hodgkin lymphoma. Study-level results: A significant rise in TCR diversity by C4D1 was seen for CD4+ but not CD8+ cells.

All patients experienced relapse after autologous stem cell transplantation, and brentuximab vedotin exposure was variable. Each best response was a complete response, a partial response or progressive disease. Method: immunoSEQ multiplex PCR; TCRdb's copy keeps in-frame clones and lacks some. This table has about 90,000 clones, 89% appearing once. The germline V gene encodes CDR1 SNHLY and CDR2 FYNNEI. The CDR3 covers 13 residues. Sample: peripheral blood mononuclear cells (PBMCs), taken before the second cycle of nivolumab. The rearrangement uses TRBV2 and TRBJ1-5; D not certain. The receptor was derived from a human donor with classical Hodgkin lymphoma. The CDR3 bases are TGTGCGAGCCACCCGGGTGGCAATCAGCCCCAGCATTTT. Translating gives CASHPGGNQPQHF. The variable domain in full, with the rest retrieved from reference TRBV2 and TRBJ1-5, is EPEVTQTPSHQVTQMGQEVILRCVPISNHLYFYWYRQILGQKVEFLVSFYNNEISEKSEIFDDQFSVERPDGSNFTLKIRSTKLEDSAMYFCASHPGGNQPQHFGDGTRLSIL.